A selection of T cell receptor beta chains follows, all from one sample in a study of T cells after posttransplantation cyclophosphamide. TCRdb keeps only in-frame clones here, not all; method: immunoSEQ multiplex PCR. The sample presents more than 30,000 clones, none singletons. The sequenced material came from PBMCs. All receptors derive from a girl between 10 and 17 years old in good health, CMV-negative, and a related stem cell transplant donor. Both conserved end residues are part of each CDR3. The D gene is left open where the match is weak. Clone size is not always given. Where it is, it says once, few, many or a class for expanded clones.

d_call	v_call	j_call	clone_size	cdr3_aa	cdr3_nt
TRBD1	TRBV6-1	TRBJ1-1	many	CASRRYITGDTEAFF	TGTGCCAGCAGGAGATACATAACAGGGGACACTGAAGCTTTCTTT
-	TRBV5-6	TRBJ2-7	-	CASSSGTNYEQYF	TGTGCCAGCAGCTCCGGGACAAACTACGAGCAGTACTTC
-	TRBV7-3	TRBJ2-1	-	CASSRPGSSYNEQFF	TGTGCCAGCAGCCGCCCGGGGAGCTCCTACAATGAGCAGTTCTTC
TRBD1	TRBV5-1	TRBJ1-5	many	CASSSQGGDMPQHF	TGCGCCAGCAGCTCACAGGGGGGAGATATGCCCCAGCATTTT
-	TRBV29-1	TRBJ1-2	-	CSVEDLPQAHYGYTF	TGCAGCGTTGAAGACCTGCCTCAGGCTCACTATGGCTACACCTTC
-	TRBV7-2	TRBJ2-1	many	CASSFRRVSSPLTYNEQFF	TGTGCCAGCAGTTTTAGGCGGGTCTCTAGCCCCCTAACCTACAATGAGCAGTTCTTC
-	TRBV6-4	TRBJ1-2	many	CASSVYPGGPYGYTF	TGTGCCAGCAGTGTCTACCCCGGCGGGCCCTATGGCTACACCTTC
-	TRBV7-8	TRBJ1-4	-	CASSLGQLEKLFF	TGTGCCAGCAGCTTAGGACAGCTTGAAAAACTGTTTTTT
TRBD1	TRBV7-2	TRBJ1-1	many	CASSLVSGQGNTEAFF	TGTGCCAGCAGCTTAGTTTCCGGACAGGGGAACACTGAAGCTTTCTTT
-	TRBV7-9	TRBJ1-1	few	CASSPGLIEAFF	TGTGCCAGCAGCCCGGGACTGATTGAAGCTTTCTTT
-	TRBV7-2	TRBJ2-1	many	CASSLARNEQFF	TGTGCCAGCAGCTTAGCGCGGAATGAGCAGTTCTTC
TRBD1	TRBV19	TRBJ1-5	many	CASKKTGTGFNQPQHF	TGTGCCAGTAAAAAGACCGGGACAGGCTTTAATCAGCCCCAGCATTTT
-	TRBV6-6	TRBJ2-7	many	CASSYSTGYEQYF	TGTGCCAGCAGTTACTCGACGGGATACGAGCAGTACTTC
TRBD2	TRBV5-1	TRBJ2-5	-	CASSEGLAGGGETQYF	TGCGCCAGCAGCGAGGGACTAGCGGGAGGCGGGGAGACCCAGTACTTC
TRBD2	TRBV10-3	TRBJ2-1	many	CAISSSGVSYNEQFF	TGTGCCATCAGTTCCAGCGGGGTCTCCTACAATGAGCAGTTCTTC
-	TRBV19	TRBJ1-2	many	CASSIDFTGTNYGYTF	TGTGCCAGTAGTATAGATTTTACAGGGACTAACTATGGCTACACCTTC
TRBD1	TRBV4-1	TRBJ1-3	many	CASSQRDRSSGNTIYF	TGCGCCAGCAGCCAGCGGGACAGGAGCTCTGGAAACACCATATATTTT
-	TRBV27	TRBJ1-1	many	CASSYRRVNTEAFF	TGTGCCAGCAGCTACAGGAGAGTGAACACTGAAGCTTTCTTT
TRBD1	TRBV2	TRBJ1-6	few	CASSKIRQGSSYNSPLHF	TGTGCCAGCAGTAAAATTAGACAGGGCAGCTCCTATAATTCACCCCTCCACTTT
TRBD1	TRBV2	TRBJ2-1	-	CATQGQPTVQFF	TGTGCCACGCAGGGACAGCCTACCGTGCAGTTCTTC
TRBD2	TRBV5-5	TRBJ2-1	many	CASSLTETSGRNEQFF	TGTGCCAGCAGCTTGACTGAGACTAGCGGGAGGAATGAGCAGTTCTTC